This T cell receptor beta chain was identified during a study of T cell responses to AZD1222 COVID-19 vaccine. Study outcomes and limitations: Females made up more of the donors, who were largely white British, and clonal diversity may have come out too low.

The method was immunoSEQ multiplex PCR; TCRdb's version includes in-frame clones alone and lacks a portion of them. This repertoire shows 180,000 or so clones, just over 85% found once; its top ten account for approximately 8%. V lost 4 bases to trimming and J lost 4 bases; unmatched junction nucleotides: 0. Germline CDR1 is MGHRA and CDR2 is YSYEKL. The CDR3 consists of 13 residues. As for this clone: Antigen unknown.

This TCR was recovered from an adult in good health. The chain combines TRBV4-1 with TRBJ2-2; 7 bases are a match to TRBD1. This sample comprised peripheral blood, obtained on day 0 of AZD1222 vaccination. CDR3 in amino acids: CASSRTGTGELFF. The CDR3 DNA follows: TGCGCCAGCAGCCGGACAGGCACCGGGGAGCTGTTTTTT.